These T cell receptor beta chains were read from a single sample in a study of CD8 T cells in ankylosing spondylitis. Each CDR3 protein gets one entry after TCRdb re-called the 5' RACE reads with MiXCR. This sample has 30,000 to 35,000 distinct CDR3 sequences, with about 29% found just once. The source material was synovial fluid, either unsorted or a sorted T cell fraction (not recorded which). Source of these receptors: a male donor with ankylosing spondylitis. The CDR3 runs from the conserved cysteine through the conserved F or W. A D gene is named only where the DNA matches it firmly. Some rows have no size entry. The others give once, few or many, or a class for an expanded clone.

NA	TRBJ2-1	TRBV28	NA	CASSDRTSSYNEQFF	TGTGCCAGCAGTGACAGGACGAGCTCCTACAATGAGCAGTTCTTC
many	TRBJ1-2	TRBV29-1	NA	CSVQLDYGYTF	TGCAGCGTTCAGCTGGACTATGGCTACACCTTC
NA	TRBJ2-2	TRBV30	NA	CAWSPGIAGGELFF	TGTGCCTGGAGTCCGGGCATAGCTGGCGGGGAGCTGTTTTTT
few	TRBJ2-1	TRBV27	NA	CASGWSSYNEQFF	TGTGCCTCGGGGTGGAGCTCCTACAATGAGCAGTTCTTC
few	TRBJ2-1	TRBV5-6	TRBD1	CASSADRGGGEQFF	TGTGCCAGCAGCGCGGACAGGGGTGGCGGTGAGCAGTTCTTC
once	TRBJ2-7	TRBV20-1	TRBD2	CSARGPGLAGGSYEQYF	TGCAGTGCTAGAGGCCCTGGACTAGCGGGAGGCTCCTACGAGCAGTACTTC
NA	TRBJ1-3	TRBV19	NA	CASSDGTSGNTIYF	TGTGCCAGTAGTGACGGGACGTCTGGAAACACCATATATTTT
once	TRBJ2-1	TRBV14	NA	CASSPLPEWPNEQFF	TGTGCCAGCAGCCCTCTTCCCGAATGGCCGAATGAGCAGTTCTTC
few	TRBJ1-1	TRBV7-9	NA	CASSFPNTEAFF	TGTGCCAGCAGCTTCCCGAACACTGAAGCTTTCTTT
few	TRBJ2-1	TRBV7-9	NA	CASSLSFNEQFF	TGTGCCAGCAGCTTATCGTTCAATGAGCAGTTCTTC
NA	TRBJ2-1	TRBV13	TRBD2	CASSHSGSPYNEQFF	TGTGCCAGCAGCCATAGCGGGAGCCCCTACAATGAGCAGTTCTTC
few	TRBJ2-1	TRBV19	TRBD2	CALAGDEQFF	TGTGCCCTAGCGGGAGATGAGCAGTTCTTC
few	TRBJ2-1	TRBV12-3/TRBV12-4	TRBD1	CASSLALQGAYNEQFF	TGTGCCAGCAGTTTAGCGCTGCAGGGGGCTTACAATGAGCAGTTCTTC
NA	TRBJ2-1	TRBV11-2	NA	CASRDKGAGNNEQFF	TGTGCCAGCAGGGATAAGGGAGCGGGTAACAATGAGCAGTTCTTC
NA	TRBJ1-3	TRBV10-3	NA	CASSWGIFF	TGTGCATCATCTTGGGGGATATTTTTT
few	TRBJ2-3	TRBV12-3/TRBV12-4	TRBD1	CASSLTGGRDTQYF	TGTGCCAGCAGTCTGACAGGGGGCAGAGATACGCAGTATTTT
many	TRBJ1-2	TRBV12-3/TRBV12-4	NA	CASSPSGAFGTF	TGTGCCAGCAGTCCCAGTGGTGCGTTCGGCACCTTC
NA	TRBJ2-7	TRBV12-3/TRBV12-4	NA	CASSHPDSLNPYEQYF	TGTGCCAGCAGTCACCCTGACAGTTTAAACCCCTACGAGCAGTACTTC
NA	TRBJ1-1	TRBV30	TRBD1	CAWSTLQGAYTEAFF	TGTGCCTGGAGTACCTTACAGGGGGCTTACACTGAAGCTTTCTTT
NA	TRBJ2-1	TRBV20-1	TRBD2	CSASGTSGYNEQFF	TGCAGTGCTTCCGGGACTAGCGGGTACAATGAGCAGTTCTTC
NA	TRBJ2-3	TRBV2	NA	CASSPSRLSTDTQYF	TGTGCCAGCAGTCCGAGTAGGCTTAGCACAGATACGCAGTATTTT
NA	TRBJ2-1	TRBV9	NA	CASSPQGGDEQFF	TGTGCCAGCAGCCCGCAGGGTGGGGATGAGCAGTTCTTC
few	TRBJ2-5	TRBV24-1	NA	CATSDVVDAAKTQYF	TGTGCCACCAGTGATGTCGTGGACGCGGCGAAGACCCAGTACTTC
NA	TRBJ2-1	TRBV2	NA	CASTFRDHSYNEQFF	TGTGCCAGCACCTTTCGGGACCACTCCTACAATGAGCAGTTCTTC
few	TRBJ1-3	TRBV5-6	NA	CASSLGGPTGNTIYF	TGTGCCAGCAGCTTGGGAGGGCCCACTGGAAACACCATATATTTT
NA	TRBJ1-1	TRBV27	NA	CASSFTSNTEAFF	TGTGCCAGCAGTTTCACTTCGAACACTGAAGCTTTCTTT
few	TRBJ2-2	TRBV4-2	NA	CASSQTAEAWNGELFF	TGTGCCAGCAGCCAGACCGCGGAAGCCTGGAACGGGGAGCTGTTTTTT
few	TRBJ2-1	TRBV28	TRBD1	CASSFHPDRAYNEQFF	TGTGCCAGCAGTTTTCACCCGGACAGGGCCTACAATGAGCAGTTCTTC
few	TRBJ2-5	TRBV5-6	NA	CARPTQRETQYF	TGTGCCAGACCAACACAGCGGGAGACCCAGTACTTC
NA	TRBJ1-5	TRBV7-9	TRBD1	CASSSGQGNQPQHF	TGTGCCAGCAGCTCCGGACAGGGGAATCAGCCCCAGCATTTT
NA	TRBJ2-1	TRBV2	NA	CASSDVRSDNEQFF	TGTGCCAGCAGTGACGTTCGATCAGACAATGAGCAGTTCTTC
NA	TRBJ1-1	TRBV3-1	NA	CASSQVPRGAEAFF	TGTGCCAGCAGCCAAGTTCCGAGGGGCGCTGAAGCTTTCTTT
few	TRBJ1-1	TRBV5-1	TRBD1	CASSLVATGASGVEAFF	TGCGCCAGCAGCTTGGTAGCCACAGGGGCCTCCGGGGTGGAAGCTTTCTTT
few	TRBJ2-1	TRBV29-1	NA	CSVAQGIEDEQFF	TGCAGCGTTGCCCAGGGTATAGAGGATGAGCAGTTCTTC
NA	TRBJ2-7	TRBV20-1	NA	CSARVGGNSYEQYF	TGCAGTGCTAGAGTTGGAGGAAACTCCTACGAGCAGTACTTC
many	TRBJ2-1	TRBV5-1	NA	CASSLAGGGSFYNEQFF	TGCGCCAGCAGCTTGGCCGGTGGGGGCAGCTTCTACAATGAGCAGTTCTTC
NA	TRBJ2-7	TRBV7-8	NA	CASSLQGLGNEQYF	TGTGCCAGCAGCCTACAGGGTCTAGGCAACGAGCAGTACTTC
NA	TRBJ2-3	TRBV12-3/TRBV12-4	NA	CASRGVVGKTDTQYF	TGTGCCAGCAGGGGGGTCGTCGGGAAAACAGATACGCAGTATTTT
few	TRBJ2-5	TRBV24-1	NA	CATSDLSETQYF	TGTGCCACCAGTGATTTATCTGAGACCCAGTACTTC
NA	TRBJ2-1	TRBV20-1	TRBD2	CSARVPQRGDYNEQFF	TGCAGTGCTAGAGTCCCACAGCGGGGGGACTACAATGAGCAGTTCTTC
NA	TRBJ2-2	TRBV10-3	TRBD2	CAISERREANTGELFF	TGTGCCATCAGTGAAAGGCGGGAGGCGAACACCGGGGAGCTGTTTTTT
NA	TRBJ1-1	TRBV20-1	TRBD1	CSAPGGSEAFF	TGCAGTGCTCCAGGGGGATCTGAAGCTTTCTTT
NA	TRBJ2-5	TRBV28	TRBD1	CASTPWAGQGRQETQYF	TGTGCCAGCACCCCATGGGCCGGACAGGGCCGCCAAGAGACCCAGTACTTC
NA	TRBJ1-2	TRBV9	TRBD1	CASSVGDRGLTNYGYTF	TGTGCCAGCAGCGTAGGGGACAGGGGACTAACCAACTATGGCTACACCTTC
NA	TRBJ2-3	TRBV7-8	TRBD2	CASSLESGRGDTQYF	TGTGCCAGCAGCTTAGAGAGCGGGAGAGGGGATACGCAGTATTTT
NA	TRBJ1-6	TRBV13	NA	CASSLGAGDSPLHF	TGTGCCAGCAGCTTAGGGGCAGGGGATTCACCCCTCCACTTT
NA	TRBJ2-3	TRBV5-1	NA	CASSLTGRGTDTQYF	TGCGCCAGCAGCTTGACAGGGAGGGGCACAGATACGCAGTATTTT
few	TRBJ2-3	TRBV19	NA	CASSSDLPAAGTDTQYF	TGTGCCAGTAGTTCGGACCTTCCCGCCGCCGGCACAGATACGCAGTATTTT
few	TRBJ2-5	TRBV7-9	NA	CASSLLGQNQETQYF	TGTGCCAGCAGCCTCCTTGGACAGAACCAAGAGACCCAGTACTTC
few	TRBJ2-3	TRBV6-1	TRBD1	CASSEGDSLTDTQYF	TGTGCCAGCAGTGAAGGGGACAGCCTCACAGATACGCAGTATTTT
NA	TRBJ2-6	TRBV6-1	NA	CASSEASSGANVLTF	TGTGCCAGCAGTGAAGCGAGCTCTGGGGCCAACGTCCTGACTTTC
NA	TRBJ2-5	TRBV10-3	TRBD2	CAISTLWRETETQYF	TGTGCCATCAGTACCCTGTGGCGGGAGACGGAGACCCAGTACTTC